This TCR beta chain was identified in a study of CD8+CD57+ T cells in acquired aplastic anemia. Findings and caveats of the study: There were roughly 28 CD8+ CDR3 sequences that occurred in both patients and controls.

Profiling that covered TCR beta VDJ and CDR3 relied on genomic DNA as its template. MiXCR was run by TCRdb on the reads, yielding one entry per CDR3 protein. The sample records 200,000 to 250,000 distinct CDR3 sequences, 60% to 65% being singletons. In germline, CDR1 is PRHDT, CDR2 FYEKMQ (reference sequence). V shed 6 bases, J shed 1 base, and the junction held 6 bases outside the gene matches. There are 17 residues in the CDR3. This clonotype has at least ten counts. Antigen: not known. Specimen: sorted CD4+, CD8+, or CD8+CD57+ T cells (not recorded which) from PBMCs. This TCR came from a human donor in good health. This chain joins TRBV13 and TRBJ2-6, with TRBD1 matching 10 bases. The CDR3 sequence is CASRWDRGFSGANVLTF. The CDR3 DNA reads TGTGCCAGCAGATGGGACAGGGGATTTTCTGGGGCCAACGTCCTGACTTTC.